One and the same sample provided the 14 T cell receptor beta chains below, sequenced in a study of Graves' ophthalmopathy and Graves' hyperthyroidism. Investigators amplified TCR beta CDR3 regions from RNA transcripts. A first-round RT-PCR used HTBI primers, followed by a second-round multiplex PCR. TCRdb called the multiplex PCR reads again in MiXCR, with one record for every CDR3 protein. The repertoire holds around 1,200,000 distinct CDR3 sequences, with around a third as singletons. Source material: peripheral blood or thyroid tissue (not recorded which). These receptors were collected from an adult man with Graves' hyperthyroidism.

The gene calls are TRBV20-1 and TRBJ2-7; TRBD2 agrees at 8 bases. The ends lost 5 bases at V and 3 bases at J; junction bases unmatched: 12. Germline assignment: CDR1 DFQATT and CDR2 SNEGSKA (reference sequence). The CDR3 is 15 amino acids. CDR3: CSASPIAGSLYEQYF. The DNA of the CDR3 is TGCAGTGCTTCGCCGATAGCGGGATCCCTCTACGAGCAGTACTTC.

This clonotype was found a few times. The rearrangement links TRBV4-1 to TRBJ2-7; D not resolved. Trimming stripped 1 base from V and 7 bases from J, with 14 bases between. The CDR3 covers 14 residues. CDR1 and CDR2 from the germline V gene are MGHRA and YSYEKL. CDR3 in amino acids: CASSQVGPATEQYF. DNA of the CDR3: TGCGCCAGCAGCCAAGTAGGTCCCGCGACAGAGCAGTACTTC.

The chain recombines TRBV11-2 with TRBJ2-2; the D call may be TRBD1 or TRBD2 (5 bases each). Germline V gene data show CDR1 as SGHAT and CDR2 as FQNNGV. Trimming left V 3 bases short and J 6 bases short, with 11 bases between. The CDR3 consists of 14 residues. This CDR3 is CASSFRVGPGELFF. The CDR3 DNA is TGTGCCAGCAGCTTTCGAGTGGGACCCGGGGAGCTGTTTTTT.

This clonotype has more than one count but fewer than ten. This sequence joins TRBV6-6 and TRBJ1-2, with 7 bases matching TRBD1. CDR1 and CDR2 (germline): MNHNY, SVGAGI (reference sequence). This CDR3 region has 16 residues. Trimming removed 0 bases from V and 6 bases from J; junction bases left unmatched: 10. CDR3 loop: CASSYSSRGRGDGYTF. DNA for the CDR3: TGTGCCAGCAGTTACTCGAGCAGGGGGAGGGGTGATGGCTACACCTTC.

The chain carries TRBV6-5 and TRBJ1-2; D is unresolved. V was trimmed by 7 bases and J by 4 bases, leaving 16 bases between them. Germline CDR1 and CDR2: MNHEY and SVGAGI. The CDR3 consists of 14 residues. CDR3 in amino acids: CASNPGPWRYGYTF. The CDR3 DNA follows: TGTGCCAGCAACCCCGGACCCTGGCGCTATGGCTACACCTTC.

V usage is TRBV12-3 or TRBV12-4 and J usage is TRBJ1-4, with 7 positions matching TRBD1. V gave up 3 bases and J gave up 0 bases; unmatched junction bases: 4. The CDR3 has 16 residues. The DNA of the CDR3 is TGTGCCAGCAGTTTTCCCGGGACAGCAACTAATGAAAAACTGTTTTTT. Translating gives CASSFPGTATNEKLFF.

This chain links TRBV10-2 with TRBJ2-6, with D perhaps TRBD1 (5 bases). The V end lost 0 bases, the J end lost 3 bases, and 15 bases lay between the germline ends. The CDR3 spans 18 residues. Germline loops: CDR1 WSHSY, CDR2 SAAADI. CDR3 region: CASSESISGARGANVLTF. DNA for the CDR3: TGCGCCAGCAGTGAGTCGATTTCTGGGGCGCGTGGGGCCAACGTCCTGACTTTC.

The chain joins TRBV2 to TRBJ2-5, with 7 bases fitting TRBD2. Germline lookup yields CDR1 SNHLY and CDR2 FYNNEI. The CDR3 extends over 14 amino acids. J was trimmed by 5 bases and V by 10 bases; bases with no gene match: 13. CDR3 sequence reads: CAKRGAQQSETQYF. DNA of the CDR3: TGTGCCAAGCGGGGCGCCCAACAATCGGAGACCCAGTACTTC.

This clonotype was counted ten times or more. This chain connects TRBV15 to TRBJ1-3; D remains ambiguous. The CDR3 has 15 amino acids. Germline V gene lookup returns CDR1 LNHNV and CDR2 YYDKDF (reference sequence). V was trimmed by 6 bases and J by 0 bases, leaving 12 bases between them. CDR3 in DNA: TGTGCCACCAGGGATTGGATTCACTCTGGAAACACCATATATTTT. Translated: CATRDWIHSGNTIYF.

This clonotype was seen at least ten times. The chain has TRBV12-3 or TRBV12-4 and TRBJ1-2; D remains ambiguous. Trimming pared 5 bases from V and 5 bases from J, leaving 12 bases between. The CDR3 totals 13 residues. The DNA of the CDR3 is TGTGCCAGCAGTCCCCTTGTGAGTTATGGCTACACCTTC. The encoded protein is CASSPLVSYGYTF.

The V and J genes are TRBV19 and TRBJ2-2, with TRBD2 identical over 7 bases. CDR1 and CDR2 from the germline V gene are LNHDA and SQIVND (reference sequence). The CDR3 extends over 14 amino acids. V was pared by 8 bases and J by 3 bases, with 6 bases of the junction left unmatched. Written as DNA, the CDR3 is TGTGCCAGTCGACCGGGGGGACACACCGGGGAGCTGTTTTTT. Protein product: CASRPGGHTGELFF.

This rearrangement joins TRBV24-1 to TRBJ2-1; a possible D gene is TRBD1 (6 bases). The V and J ends lost 3 bases and 3 bases respectively, with 20 bases between them. In germline, CDR1 is KGHDR, CDR2 SFDVKD. The CDR3 has 18 residues. Here the CDR3 DNA reads TGTGCCACCAGTGATCCAGGGGTACAGGGAGTTTACTACAATGAGCAGTTCTTC. Translated: CATSDPGVQGVYYNEQFF.

This clonotype was found many times. V gene TRBV5-6 combines with J gene TRBJ2-7, with D hard to call. Germline V CDR1 and CDR2: SGHDT, YYEEEE. The V end lost 2 bases, the J end lost 2 bases, and 5 bases lay between the germline ends. CDR3 length equals 12 residues. The CDR3 nucleotides are TGTGCCAGCAGCTTAAGCACCTACGAGCAGTACTTC. It encodes CASSLSTYEQYF.

On this clonotype: A read error is possible here, since a much larger clone lies one base away. The rearrangement uses TRBV25-1 and TRBJ2-5; D is perhaps TRBD1 (5 bases). The CDR3 covers 15 residues. The germline V gene encodes CDR1 MGHDK and CDR2 SYGVNS. CDR3 region: CAISYAWQGQETQYF. The CDR3 nucleotides are TGTGCCATCAGTTACGCCTGGCAGGGCCAAGAGACCCAGTACTTC.